This T cell receptor beta chain was identified during a study of blood T cell repertoires in COVID-19. Study context: From T cells, B-cell-depleted T cells, or PBMCs came the material, which was cDNA or gDNA.

The CDR3 length is 14 residues. Germline lookup yields CDR1 LNHDA and CDR2 SQIVND (reference sequence). With 2 bases clipped from V and 3 bases from J, the junction kept 3 bases outside the gene matches. The repertoire was sequenced with immunoSEQ multiplex PCR; TCRdb's copy has only in-frame clones and lacks some. Of under 300,000 clones listed, approximately 90% were seen once; the top ten hold about 6%. Clinical histories supplied by participants themselves formed the basis of cohort assignment. Sequencing was done on a sample of PBMCs or T cells enriched from blood (not recorded which). This chain uses TRBV19 with TRBJ1-2, with 7 bases lining up with TRBD1. The receptor's source is a woman between 25 and 40 years old with acute COVID-19. The CDR3 loop reads CASSIQTGYYGYTF. Here the CDR3 DNA reads TGTGCCAGTAGTATACAGACAGGGTACTATGGCTACACCTTC. Full variable domain (missing parts from reference TRBV19 and TRBJ1-2): DGGITQSPKYLFRKEGQNVTLSCEQNLNHDAMYWYRQDPGQGLRLIYYSQIVNDFQKGDIAEGYSVSREKKESFPLTVTSAQKNPTAFYLCASSIQTGYYGYTFGSGTRLTVV.